This TCR beta chain was profiled in a study of shared clonotypes between healthy human individuals. Deep-level assay runs were performed. Clones were sequenced by immunoSEQ multiplex PCR, and TCRdb holds only the in-frame ones, with some missing. Of about 800,000 clones in the sample, 90% to 98% were seen once. Naive CD8 cells, CD45RO-negative and positively selected for CCR7, excluded terminally differentiated effector memory CD45RA+ cells. Overall study results and limits: Non-shared clonotypes were found to have lower generation probabilities than the clonotypes that were shared by all four of the sorted-subset donors.

About this clone: Its antigen is not known.

There are 14 residues in the CDR3. CDR1 and CDR2 (germline): SGHNT, YENEEA. The ends lost 4 bases at V and 5 bases at J; junction bases unmatched: 7. This sequence originates from a young man in good health. Sequenced material: naive CD8+ T cells sorted from blood. This chain connects TRBV11-3 to TRBJ2-7; 8 bases match TRBD1. CDR3 DNA: TGTGCCAGCAGCTCTACGGACAGGGCGAACGAGCAGTACTTC. Protein: CASSSTDRANEQYF.